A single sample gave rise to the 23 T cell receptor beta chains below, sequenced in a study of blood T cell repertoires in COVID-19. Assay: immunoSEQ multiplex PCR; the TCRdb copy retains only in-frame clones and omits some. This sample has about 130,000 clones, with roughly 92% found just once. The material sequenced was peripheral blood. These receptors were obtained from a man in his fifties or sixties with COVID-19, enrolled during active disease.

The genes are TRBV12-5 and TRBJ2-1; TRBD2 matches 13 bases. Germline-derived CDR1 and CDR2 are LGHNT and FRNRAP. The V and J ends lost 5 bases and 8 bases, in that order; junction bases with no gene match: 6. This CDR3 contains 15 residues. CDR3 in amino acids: CASGRGTSGNYEQFF. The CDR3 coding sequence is TGTGCTAGTGGTAGGGGGACTAGCGGGAATTATGAGCAGTTCTTC. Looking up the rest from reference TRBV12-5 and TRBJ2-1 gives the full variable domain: DARVTQTPRHKVTEMGQEVTMRCQPILGHNTVFWYRQTMMQGLELLAYFRNRAPLDDSGMPKDRFSAEMPDATLATLKIQPSEPRDSAVYFCASGRGTSGNYEQFFGPGTRLTVL.

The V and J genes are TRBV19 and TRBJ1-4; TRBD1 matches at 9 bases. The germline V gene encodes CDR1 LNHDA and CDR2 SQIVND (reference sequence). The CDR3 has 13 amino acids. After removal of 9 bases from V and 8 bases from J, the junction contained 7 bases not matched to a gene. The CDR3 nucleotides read TGTGCCAGCCTGGACAGGGGACAGGAAAAACTGTTTTTT. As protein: CASLDRGQEKLFF.

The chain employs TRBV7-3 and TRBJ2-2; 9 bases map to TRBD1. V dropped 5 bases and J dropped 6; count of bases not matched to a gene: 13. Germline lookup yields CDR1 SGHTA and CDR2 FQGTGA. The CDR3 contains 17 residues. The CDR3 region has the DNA TGTGCCAGCAGCACAGCCTCCGGGACAGGGTTCTCCGGGGAGCTGTTTTTT. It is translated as CASSTASGTGFSGELFF.

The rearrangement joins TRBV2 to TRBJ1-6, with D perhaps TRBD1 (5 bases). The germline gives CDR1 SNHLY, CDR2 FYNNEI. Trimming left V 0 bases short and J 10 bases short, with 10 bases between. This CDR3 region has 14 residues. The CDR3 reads CASSEAPGLSPLHF. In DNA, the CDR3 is TGTGCCAGCAGTGAAGCCCCAGGGTTATCACCCCTCCACTTT.

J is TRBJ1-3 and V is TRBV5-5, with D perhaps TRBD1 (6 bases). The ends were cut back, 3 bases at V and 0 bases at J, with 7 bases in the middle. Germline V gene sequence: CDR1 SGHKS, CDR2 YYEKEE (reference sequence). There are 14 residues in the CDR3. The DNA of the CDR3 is TGTGCCAGCAGCTCAGGGGACTCTGGAAACACCATATATTTT. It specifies CASSSGDSGNTIYF.

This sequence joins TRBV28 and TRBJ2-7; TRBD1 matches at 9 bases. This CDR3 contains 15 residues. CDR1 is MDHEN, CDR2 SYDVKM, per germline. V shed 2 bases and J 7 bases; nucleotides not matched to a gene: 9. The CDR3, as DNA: TGTGCCAGCAGTTTAAGGGACAGGGTATCTCGGGAGCAGTACTTC. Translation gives CASSLRDRVSREQYF.

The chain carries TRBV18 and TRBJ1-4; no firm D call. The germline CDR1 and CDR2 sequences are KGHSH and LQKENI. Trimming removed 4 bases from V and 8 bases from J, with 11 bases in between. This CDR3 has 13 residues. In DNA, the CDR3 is TGTGCCAGCTCACGGGAGAGAGGGGAAAAACTGTTTTTT. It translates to CASSRERGEKLFF.

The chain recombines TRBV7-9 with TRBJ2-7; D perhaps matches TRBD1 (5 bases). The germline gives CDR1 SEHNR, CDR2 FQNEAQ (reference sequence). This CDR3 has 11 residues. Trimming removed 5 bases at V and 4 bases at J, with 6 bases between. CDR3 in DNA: TGTGCCAGCAGCCGGACATACGAGCAGTACTTC. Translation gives CASSRTYEQYF.

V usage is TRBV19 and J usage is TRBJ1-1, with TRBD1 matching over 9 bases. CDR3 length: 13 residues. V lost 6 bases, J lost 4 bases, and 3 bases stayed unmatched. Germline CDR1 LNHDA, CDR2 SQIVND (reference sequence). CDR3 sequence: CASRQGASTEAFF. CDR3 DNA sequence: TGTGCCAGTAGACAGGGGGCCAGCACTGAAGCTTTCTTT.

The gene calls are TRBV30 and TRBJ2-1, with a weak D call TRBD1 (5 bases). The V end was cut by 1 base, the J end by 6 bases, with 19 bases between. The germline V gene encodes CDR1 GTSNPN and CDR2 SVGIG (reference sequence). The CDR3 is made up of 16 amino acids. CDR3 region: CAWSGTGAARGNEQFF. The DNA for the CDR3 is TGTGCCTGGAGTGGGACGGGCGCTGCAAGGGGCAATGAGCAGTTCTTC.

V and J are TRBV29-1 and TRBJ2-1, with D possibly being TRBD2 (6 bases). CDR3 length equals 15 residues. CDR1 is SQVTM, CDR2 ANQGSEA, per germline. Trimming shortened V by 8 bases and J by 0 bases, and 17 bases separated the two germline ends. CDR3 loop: CSSTSSGPSYNEQFF. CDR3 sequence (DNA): TGCAGCTCCACTAGCTCGGGACCCTCCTACAATGAGCAGTTCTTC.

CDR3 protein: CASEENSGANVLTF. Written as DNA, the CDR3 is TGTGCCAGCGAAGAGAACTCTGGGGCCAACGTCCTGACTTTC. The gene calls are TRBV2 and TRBJ2-6; D is uncertain. CDR1 and CDR2 from the germline V gene are SNHLY and FYNNEI. Trimming took 8 bases from V and 0 from J, leaving 8 bases between them. The CDR3 loop spans 14 amino acids.

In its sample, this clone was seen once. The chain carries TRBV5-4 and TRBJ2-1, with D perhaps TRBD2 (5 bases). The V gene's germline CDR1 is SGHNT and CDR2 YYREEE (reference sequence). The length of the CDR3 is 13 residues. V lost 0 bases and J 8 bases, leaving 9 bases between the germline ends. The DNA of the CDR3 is TGTGCCAGCAGCTTGGCCGGGGTACATGAGCAGTTCTTC. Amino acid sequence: CASSLAGVHEQFF.

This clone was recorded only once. This CDR3 is CASSHHRATEAFF. The CDR3 DNA reads as TGTGCCAGCAGTCACCACAGGGCCACTGAAGCTTTCTTT. The chain combines TRBV28 with TRBJ1-1; maybe TRBD1 (6 bases). The CDR3 contains 13 residues. The V end lost 5 bases, the J end lost 4 bases, and 11 bases lay between the germline ends. Germline-derived CDR1 and CDR2 are MDHEN and SYDVKM.

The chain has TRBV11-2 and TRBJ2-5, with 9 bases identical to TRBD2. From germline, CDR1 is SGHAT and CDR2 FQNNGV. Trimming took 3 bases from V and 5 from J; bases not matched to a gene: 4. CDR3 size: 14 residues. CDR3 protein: CASSLGTSLETQYF. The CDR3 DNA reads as TGTGCCAGCAGCTTGGGGACTAGCTTGGAGACCCAGTACTTC. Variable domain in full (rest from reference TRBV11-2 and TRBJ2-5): EAGVAQSPRYKIIEKRQSVAFWCNPISGHATLYWYQQILGQGPKLLIQFQNNGVVDDSQLPKDRFSAERLKGVDSTLKIQPAKLEDSAVYLCASSLGTSLETQYFGPGTRLLVL.

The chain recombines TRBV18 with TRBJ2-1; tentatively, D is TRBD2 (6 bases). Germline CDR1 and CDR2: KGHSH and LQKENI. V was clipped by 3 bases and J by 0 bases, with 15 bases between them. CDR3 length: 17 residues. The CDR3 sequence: CASSPLMAGSSYNEQFF. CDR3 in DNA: TGTGCCAGCTCACCCCTTATGGCGGGAAGCTCCTACAATGAGCAGTTCTTC.

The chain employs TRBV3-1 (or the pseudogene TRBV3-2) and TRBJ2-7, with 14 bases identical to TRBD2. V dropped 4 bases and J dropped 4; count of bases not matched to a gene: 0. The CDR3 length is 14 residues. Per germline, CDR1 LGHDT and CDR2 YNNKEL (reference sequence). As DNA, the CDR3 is TGTGCCAGCAGCCGACTAGCGGGAGGGTACGAGCAGTACTTC. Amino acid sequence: CASSRLAGGYEQYF.

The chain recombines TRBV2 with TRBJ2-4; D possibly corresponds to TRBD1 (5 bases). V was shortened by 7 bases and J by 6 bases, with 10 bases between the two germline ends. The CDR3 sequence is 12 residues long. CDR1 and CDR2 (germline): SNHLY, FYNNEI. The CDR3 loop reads CASTLDRNIQYF. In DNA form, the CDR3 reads TGTGCCAGCACTTTAGACAGAAACATTCAGTACTTC.

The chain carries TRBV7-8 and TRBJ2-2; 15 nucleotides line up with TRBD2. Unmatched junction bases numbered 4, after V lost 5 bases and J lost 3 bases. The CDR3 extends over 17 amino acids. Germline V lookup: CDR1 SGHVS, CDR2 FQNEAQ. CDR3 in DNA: TGTGCCAGCAGCCGAGGACTAGCGGGAGGGCACACCGGGGAGCTGTTTTTT. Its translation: CASSRGLAGGHTGELFF.

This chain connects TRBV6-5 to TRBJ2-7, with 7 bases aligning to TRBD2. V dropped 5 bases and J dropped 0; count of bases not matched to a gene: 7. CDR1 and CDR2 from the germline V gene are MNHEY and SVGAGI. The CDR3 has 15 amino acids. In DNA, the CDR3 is TGTGCCAGCAGTCATACTAGCGACCTCTCCTACGAGCAGTACTTC. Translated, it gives CASSHTSDLSYEQYF.

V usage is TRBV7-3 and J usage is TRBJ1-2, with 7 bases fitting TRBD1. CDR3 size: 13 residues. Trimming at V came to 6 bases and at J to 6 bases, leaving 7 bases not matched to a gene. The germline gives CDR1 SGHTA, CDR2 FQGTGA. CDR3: CASSSRQGHGYTF. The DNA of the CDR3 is TGTGCCAGCAGTTCTCGACAGGGACATGGCTACACCTTC.

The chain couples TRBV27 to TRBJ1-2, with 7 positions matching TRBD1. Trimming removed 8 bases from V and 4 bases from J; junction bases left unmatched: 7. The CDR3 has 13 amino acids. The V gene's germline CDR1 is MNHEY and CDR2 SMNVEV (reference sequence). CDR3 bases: TGTGCCAGCTCCCAGACAGGGATCTATGGCTACACCTTC. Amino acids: CASSQTGIYGYTF.

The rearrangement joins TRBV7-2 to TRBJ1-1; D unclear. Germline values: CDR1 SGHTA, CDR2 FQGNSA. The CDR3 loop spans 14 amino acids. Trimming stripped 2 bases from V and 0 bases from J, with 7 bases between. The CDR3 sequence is CASSLRRMNTEAFF. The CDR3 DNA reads TGTGCCAGCAGCTTAAGGAGAATGAACACTGAAGCTTTCTTT.